This TCR beta chain was identified during a study of circulating and synovial CD4+ cells in juvenile arthritis. Points from the study as a whole: Bulk blood CD4 samples held at least an order of magnitude more or fewer genomes than CPL. These repertoires were less diverse than bulk blood CD4 repertoires.

This clone was seen once. The target antigen is unknown. The length of the CDR3 is 13 residues. Trimming shortened V by 4 bases and J by 0 bases, and 6 bases separated the two germline ends. The germline V gene encodes CDR1 MRHNA and CDR2 SNTAGT. Donors were patients with active juvenile idiopathic arthritis. Clones were sequenced by immunoSEQ multiplex PCR, and TCRdb holds only the in-frame ones, with some missing. The sample has more than 13,000 clones, 75% to 90% seen once; the top ten hold approximately 3.6%. The sequencing input was CD4+ T cells from synovial fluid. The chain links TRBV6-4 to TRBJ1-1; D is undetermined. This TCR was recovered from a human patient with juvenile idiopathic arthritis. Some clones in this sample may be carry-over from other donors' samples. The CDR3 loop is CASSVDLNTEAFF. In DNA form, the CDR3 reads TGTGCCAGCAGTGTAGACTTGAACACTGAAGCTTTCTTT.